The source of this TCR beta chain is a study of T cell responses to AZD1222 COVID-19 vaccine. Study information: It was second doses at about 4 or about 12 weeks that were pooled.

Only in-frame clones appear in the TCRdb table, and some are missing; sequencing was by immunoSEQ multiplex PCR. Of about 92,000 clones in the sample, 70% to 90% are singletons; the top ten hold about 10%. Study results and caveats: Only a handful of individuals given AZD1222 were seropositive at baseline. The peak T cell response came first, and repertoires were sampled only after it. Clonal diversity was possibly underestimated, and white British individuals and females predominated among donors.

A word on this clone: Its target is not known.

The TCR comes from an adult in good health. The source was peripheral blood, collected on day 0 of AZD1222 vaccination.

CDR3 sequence (DNA): TGTGCCAGCAGCTTAGTCGTTTCCGGGGAGCTGTTTTTT. This encodes CASSLVVSGELFF. The chain recombines TRBV7-7 with TRBJ2-2; D gene unclear. The CDR3 has 13 amino acids. Per germline, CDR1 SSHAT and CDR2 FNYEAQ (reference sequence). V was clipped by 1 base and J by 6 bases, with 6 bases between them.